This T cell receptor (beta chain) was captured by sequencing in a study of tumor-infiltrating lymphocytes in primary liver carcinoma. Overall study results and limits: Tumor region pairs outstripped tumor-adjacent and tumor-blood pairs in overlap. Only about 8-25% of top clones appeared in all five tumor regions.

Termini included, the CDR3 measures 18 amino acids. The germline gives CDR1 MNHEY, CDR2 SVGEGT. Total RNA and DNA came together from about 21-30 mg of bulk tissue without cell sorting. Concerning this clonotype itself: Antigen unknown. Without the conserved terminal phenylalanine or tryptophan, this CDR3 likely stems from a read error. No DNA is shown, since the ends of the CDR3 on it are uncertain; the CDR3 is the one TCRdb lists.

Reverse transcription of roughly 480 ng total RNA with a constant-region primer produced TCR beta cDNA. Libraries covering TCR beta were generated through three nested multiplex PCR rounds (using a slightly modified ARM-PCR). Both of the initial two PCR rounds ran for approximately 10 cycles and employed TRBV1-TRBV30 forward primers alongside a C-beta reverse primer. TCRdb re-derived calls from the multiplex PCR reads in MiXCR, one entry per CDR3 protein. The table lists approximately 30,000 distinct CDR3 sequences, about 82% of them singletons. V and J are TRBV6-2 or TRBV6-3 and TRBJ2-2; the table assigns TRBD2, which was not confirmed against the DNA. The receptor's source is a man aged 40-50 years with primary liver carcinoma and hepatitis B virus infection. Sequenced: liver tumor tissue from sampling region 5. Subset defined: tumor region T5, tumor centre. This chain's CDR3 is CASSSGLAGVWNTGEMFV.